This T cell receptor (beta chain) emerged from a study of cytomegalovirus exposure and HLA in healthy donors. The count of this clone is one. Vbeta (60) and Jbeta (13) primers were used in the PCR. Libraries were prepared by immunoSEQ multiplex PCR; TCRdb keeps only in-frame clonotypes and omits some of them. The table includes 150,000 to 170,000 clones, roughly 79% detected once. CDR1 is SQVTM, CDR2 ANQGSEA, per germline. This CDR3 comprises 16 residues. V shed 1 base, J shed 7 bases, and the junction held 11 bases outside the gene matches. Sequenced: PBMCs. The gene calls are TRBV29-1 and TRBJ2-7; 12 nucleotides line up with TRBD1. This sequence originates from a man between 18 and 35 years old in good health and CMV-seronegative. CDR3 protein: CSVEGGPGQGAEEQYF. The CDR3 bases are TGCAGCGTTGAAGGGGGACCGGGACAGGGGGCGGAGGAGCAGTACTTC.